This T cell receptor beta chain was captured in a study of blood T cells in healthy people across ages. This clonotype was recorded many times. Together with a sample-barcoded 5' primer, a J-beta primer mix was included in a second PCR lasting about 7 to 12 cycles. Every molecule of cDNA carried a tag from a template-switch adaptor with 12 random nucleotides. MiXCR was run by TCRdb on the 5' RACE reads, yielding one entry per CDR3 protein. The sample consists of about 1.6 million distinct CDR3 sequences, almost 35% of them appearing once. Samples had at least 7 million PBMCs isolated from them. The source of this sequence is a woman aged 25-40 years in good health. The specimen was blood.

The CDR3 region is CASSFRAYEQYF. The CDR3 nucleotides read TGTGCCAGCAGTTTCAGGGCTTACGAGCAGTACTTC. The rearrangement links TRBV28 to TRBJ2-7; a possible D gene is TRBD1 (5 bases). Germline-derived CDR1 and CDR2 are MDHEN and SYDVKM. This CDR3 spans 12 amino acids. V was pared by 3 bases and J by 4 bases, with 7 bases between. Full variable domain (rest looked up from reference TRBV28 and TRBJ2-7): DVKVTQSSRYLVKRTGEKVFLECVQDMDHENMFWYRQDPGLGLRLIYFSYDVKMKEKGDIPEGYSVSREKKERFSLILESASTNQTSMYLCASSFRAYEQYFGPGTRLTVT.